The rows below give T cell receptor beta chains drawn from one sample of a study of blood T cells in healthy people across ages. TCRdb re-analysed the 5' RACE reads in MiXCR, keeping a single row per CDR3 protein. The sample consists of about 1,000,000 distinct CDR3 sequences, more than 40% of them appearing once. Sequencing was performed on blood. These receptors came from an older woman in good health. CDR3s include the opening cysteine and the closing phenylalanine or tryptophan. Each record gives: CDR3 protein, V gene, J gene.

CASSDMDSRGADTQYF	TRBV2	TRBJ2-3
CASSQARTSGPNEQFF	TRBV4-1	TRBJ2-1
CAISESRGNTGELFF	TRBV10-3	TRBJ2-2
CSARDLGPGTYEQYF	TRBV20-1	TRBJ2-7
CASRPSPGQGYPYEQYF	TRBV27	-
CASKRASARTDTQYF	TRBV5-1	TRBJ2-3
CASSLKFTEAFF	TRBV11-2	TRBJ1-1
CASTEENYGYTF	TRBV6-6	TRBJ1-2
CSAPPSGDYNEQFF	TRBV20-1	TRBJ2-1
CAWRGDGDNSPLHF	TRBV30	TRBJ1-6
CASSPLTKDTQYF	TRBV7-8	TRBJ2-3
CASSSQESYEQYF	TRBV12-3/TRBV12-4	TRBJ2-7
CASSYTLSGTSYEQYF	TRBV6-6	TRBJ2-7
CATSEQTGPTDTQYF	TRBV24-1	TRBJ2-3
CATSGVTSLSGYTF	TRBV15	TRBJ1-2
CASSEGPEETQYF	TRBV6-1	-
CASSGTDSNNEQFF	TRBV18	TRBJ2-1
CSARDLGKLNSPLHF	TRBV20-1	TRBJ1-6
CASSLGGSPPNEQFF	TRBV7-7	TRBJ2-1